This T cell receptor beta chain was sequenced for a study of T cell responses to AZD1222 COVID-19 vaccine. Only in-frame clones appear in the TCRdb table, and some are missing; sequencing was by immunoSEQ multiplex PCR. The table lists 75,000 or so clones, 80% to 95% of them singletons, with around 28% in the top ten. V lost 7 bases to trimming and J lost 3 bases, with 9 bases between them. The CDR3 covers 13 residues. Germline V gives CDR1 MDHEN, CDR2 SYDVKM. The sequencing here drew on peripheral blood, taken 28 days after the second AZD1222 dose. The V call is TRBV28, the J call TRBJ1-4; no clear D gene. This receptor was obtained from an adult who received the AZD1222 COVID-19 vaccine. The CDR3 coding sequence is TGTGCCAGCACCCCCTTGTCTAATGAAAAACTGTTTTTT. This sequence encodes CASTPLSNEKLFF.